The sequence of this T cell receptor beta chain was determined in a study of glioma-infiltrating T cells. Study-wide results and limits: Tissue-blood divergence was below expectation in non-neoplastic patients, above in gliomas. Tissue and blood shared very few CDR3 sequences.

V gave up 6 bases and J gave up 7 bases; unmatched junction bases: 5. Germline values: CDR1 MNHNS, CDR2 SASEGT. This CDR3 is built from 13 residues. There are many counts of this clonotype. The target antigen is unknown. TCR alpha and beta CDR3 regions were amplified from RNA using iRepertoire nested multiplex PCR. Tissue mRNA or PBMC total RNA, 100-400 ng, went into one-step reverse transcription and amplification. Each CDR3 protein gets one entry after TCRdb re-called the multiplex PCR reads with MiXCR. The top ten hold under 35% of the sample, which has about 130,000 distinct CDR3 sequences, approximately 24% seen once.

The receptor comes from a human donor with low-grade glioma or glioblastoma, undergoing nonglioma brain surgery, or in good health (not recorded which). The rearrangement joins TRBV6-1 to TRBJ2-2; 7 positions match TRBD1. Sequenced input: glioma tissue, nonneoplastic brain tissue, or PBMCs (not recorded which). The CDR3 sequence is CASRDRVDGELFF. The CDR3 coding sequence is TGTGCCAGCAGAGACAGGGTAGACGGGGAGCTGTTTTTT.